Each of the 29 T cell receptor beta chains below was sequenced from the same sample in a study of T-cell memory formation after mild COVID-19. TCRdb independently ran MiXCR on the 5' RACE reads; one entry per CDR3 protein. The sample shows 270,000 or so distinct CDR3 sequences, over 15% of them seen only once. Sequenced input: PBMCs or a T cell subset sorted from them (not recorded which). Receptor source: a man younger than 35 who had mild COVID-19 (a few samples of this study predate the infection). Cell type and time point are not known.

Written as DNA, the CDR3 is TGTGCCAGCAGCCGTACTAGGGAGTACGAGCAGTACGTC. Translation: CASSRTREYEQYV. V and J are TRBV28 and TRBJ2-7; D is possibly TRBD2 (5 bases). The CDR3 loop spans 13 amino acids. Germline CDR1 MDHEN, CDR2 SYDVKM. Trimming removed 6 bases from V and 4 bases from J, with 13 bases in between.

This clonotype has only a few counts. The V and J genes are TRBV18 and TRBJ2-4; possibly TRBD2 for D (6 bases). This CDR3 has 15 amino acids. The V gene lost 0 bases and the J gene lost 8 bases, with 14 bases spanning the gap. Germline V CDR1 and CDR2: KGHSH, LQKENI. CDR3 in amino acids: CASSPPAGRRDIQYF. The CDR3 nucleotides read TGTGCCAGCTCACCACCGGCGGGGAGACGCGACATTCAGTACTTC.

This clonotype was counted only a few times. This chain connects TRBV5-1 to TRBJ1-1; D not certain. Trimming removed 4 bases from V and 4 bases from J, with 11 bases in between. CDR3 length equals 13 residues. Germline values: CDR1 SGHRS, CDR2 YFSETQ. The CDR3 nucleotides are TGCGCCAGCAGCCGGGAAGGGAGCACTGAAGCTTTCTTT. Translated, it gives CASSREGSTEAFF.

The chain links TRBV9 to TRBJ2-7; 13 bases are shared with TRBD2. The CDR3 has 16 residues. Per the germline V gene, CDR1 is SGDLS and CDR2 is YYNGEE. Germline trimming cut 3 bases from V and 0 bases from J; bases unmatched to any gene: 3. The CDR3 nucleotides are TGTGCCAGCAGCGCTGGACTAGCGGGGGCCTCCTACGAGCAGTACTTC. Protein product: CASSAGLAGASYEQYF.

The CDR3 loop reads CASSRRQGGGDTEAFF. CDR3 nucleotide sequence: TGCGCCAGCAGCCGCCGACAGGGCGGAGGGGACACTGAAGCTTTCTTT. This chain joins TRBV5-1 and TRBJ1-1, with TRBD1 matching 7 bases. The ends lost 4 bases at V and 3 bases at J; junction bases unmatched: 12. The CDR3 totals 16 residues. CDR1 and CDR2 from the germline V gene are SGHRS and YFSETQ.

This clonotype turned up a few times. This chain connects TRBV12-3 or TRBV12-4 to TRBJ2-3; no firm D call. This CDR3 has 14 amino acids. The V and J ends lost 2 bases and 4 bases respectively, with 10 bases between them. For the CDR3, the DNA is TGTGCCAGCAGTTTACGGCAGATTGCAGATACGCAGTATTTT. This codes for CASSLRQIADTQYF.

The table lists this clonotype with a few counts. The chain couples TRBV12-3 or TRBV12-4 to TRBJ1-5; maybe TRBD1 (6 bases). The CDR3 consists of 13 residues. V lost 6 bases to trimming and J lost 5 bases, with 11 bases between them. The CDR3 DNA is TGTGCCAGCAGGCTTAACAGGGATCAGCCCCAGCATTTT. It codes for CASRLNRDQPQHF.

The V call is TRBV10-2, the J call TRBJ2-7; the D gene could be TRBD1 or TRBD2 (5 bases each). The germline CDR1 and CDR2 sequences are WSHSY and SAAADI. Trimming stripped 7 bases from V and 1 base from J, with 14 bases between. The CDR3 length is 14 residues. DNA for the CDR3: TGCGCCAGCAATCCGGGACCCGGATCCTACGAGCAGTACGTC. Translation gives CASNPGPGSYEQYV.

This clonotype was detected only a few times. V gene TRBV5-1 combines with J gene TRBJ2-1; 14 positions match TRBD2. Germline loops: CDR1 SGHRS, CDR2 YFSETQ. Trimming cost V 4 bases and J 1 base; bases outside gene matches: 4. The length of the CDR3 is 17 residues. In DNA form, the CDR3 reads TGCGCCAGCAGCGTAGGGACTAGCGGGAGATCCTACAATGAGCAGTTCTTC. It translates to CASSVGTSGRSYNEQFF.

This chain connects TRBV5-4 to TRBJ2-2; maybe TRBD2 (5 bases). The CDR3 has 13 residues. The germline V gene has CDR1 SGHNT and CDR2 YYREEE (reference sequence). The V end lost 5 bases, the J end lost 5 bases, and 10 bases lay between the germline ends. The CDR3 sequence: CASRLRGTGELFF. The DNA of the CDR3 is TGTGCCAGCAGACTACGAGGGACCGGGGAGCTGTTTTTT.

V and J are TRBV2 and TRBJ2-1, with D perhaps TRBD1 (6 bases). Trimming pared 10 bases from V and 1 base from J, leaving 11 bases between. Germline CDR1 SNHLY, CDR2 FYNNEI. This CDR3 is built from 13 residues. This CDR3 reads CANTGTSYNEQFF. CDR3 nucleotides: TGTGCCAATACCGGGACATCCTACAATGAGCAGTTCTTC.

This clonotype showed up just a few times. CDR3 coding DNA: TGTGCCAGCAGTGCCCGACTAGCCGGTACAGATACGCAGTATTTT. As protein: CASSARLAGTDTQYF. The J gene is TRBJ2-3, the V gene TRBV6-2 or TRBV6-3; 7 nucleotides match TRBD2. CDR1 MNHEY and CDR2 SVGEGT come from the germline V gene. The V and J ends lost 5 bases and 3 bases, in that order; junction bases with no gene match: 8. There are 15 residues in the CDR3.

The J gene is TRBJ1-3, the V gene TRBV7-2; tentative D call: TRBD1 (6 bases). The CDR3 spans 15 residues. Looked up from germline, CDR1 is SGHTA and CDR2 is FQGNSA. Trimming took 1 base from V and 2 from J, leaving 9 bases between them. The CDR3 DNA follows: TGTGCCAGCAGCTTAGTCGGGACACCTGGAAACACCATATATTTT. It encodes CASSLVGTPGNTIYF.

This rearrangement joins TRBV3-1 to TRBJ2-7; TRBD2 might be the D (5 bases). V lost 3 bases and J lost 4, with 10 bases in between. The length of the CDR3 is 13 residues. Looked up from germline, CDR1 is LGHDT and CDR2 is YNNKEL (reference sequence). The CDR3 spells CASSHESGYEQYF. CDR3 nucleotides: TGTGCCAGCAGCCACGAATCGGGGTACGAGCAGTACTTC.

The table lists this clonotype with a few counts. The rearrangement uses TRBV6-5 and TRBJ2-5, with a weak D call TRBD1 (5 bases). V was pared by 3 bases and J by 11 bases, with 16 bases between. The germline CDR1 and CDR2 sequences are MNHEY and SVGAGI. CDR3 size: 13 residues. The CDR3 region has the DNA TGTGCCAGCAGTTATTCAGGGCAGGGTATACAGTACTTC. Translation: CASSYSGQGIQYF.

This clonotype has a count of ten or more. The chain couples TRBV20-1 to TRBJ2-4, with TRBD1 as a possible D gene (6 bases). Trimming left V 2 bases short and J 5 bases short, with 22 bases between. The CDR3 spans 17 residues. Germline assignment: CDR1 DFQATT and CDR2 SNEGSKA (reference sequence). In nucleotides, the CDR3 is TGCAGTGCTAGATCCTCACCTGGGGGCGCGTTACAAAACATTCAGTACTTC. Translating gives CSARSSPGGALQNIQYF.

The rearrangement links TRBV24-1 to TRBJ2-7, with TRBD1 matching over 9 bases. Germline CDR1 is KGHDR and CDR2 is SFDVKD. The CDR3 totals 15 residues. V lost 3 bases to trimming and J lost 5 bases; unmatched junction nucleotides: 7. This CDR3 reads CATSDLSGTGNEQYF. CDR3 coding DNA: TGTGCCACCAGTGATCTATCCGGGACAGGGAACGAGCAGTACTTC.

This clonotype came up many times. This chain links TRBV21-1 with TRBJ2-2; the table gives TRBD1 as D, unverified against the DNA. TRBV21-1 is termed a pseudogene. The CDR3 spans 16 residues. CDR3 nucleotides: TGTGCCAGCAGCACCAGGGACAGGGGGGCCACCGGGGAGCTGTTTTTT. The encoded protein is CASSTRDRGATGELFF.

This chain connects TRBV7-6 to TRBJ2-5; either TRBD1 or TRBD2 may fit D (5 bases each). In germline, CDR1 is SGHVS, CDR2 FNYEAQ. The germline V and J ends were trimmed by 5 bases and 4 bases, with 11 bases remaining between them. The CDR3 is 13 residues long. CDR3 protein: CASSPRDGETQYF. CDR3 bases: TGTGCCAGCAGCCCCCGGGACGGAGAGACCCAGTACTTC.

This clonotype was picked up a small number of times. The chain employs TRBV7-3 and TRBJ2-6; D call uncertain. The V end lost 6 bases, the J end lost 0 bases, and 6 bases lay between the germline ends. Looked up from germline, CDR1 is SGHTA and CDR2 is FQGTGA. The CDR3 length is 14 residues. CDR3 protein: CASSTRSGANVLTF. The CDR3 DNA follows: TGTGCCAGCAGTACACGCTCTGGGGCCAACGTCCTGACTTTC.

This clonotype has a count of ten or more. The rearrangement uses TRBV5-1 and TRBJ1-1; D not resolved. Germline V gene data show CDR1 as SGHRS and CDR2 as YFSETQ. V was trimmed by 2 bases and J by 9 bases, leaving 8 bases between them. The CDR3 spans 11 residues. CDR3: CASSFADKAFF. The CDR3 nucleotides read TGCGCCAGCAGCTTCGCCGATAAAGCTTTCTTT. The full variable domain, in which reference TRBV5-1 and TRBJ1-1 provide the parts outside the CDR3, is KAGVTQTPRYLIKTRGQQVTLSCSPISGHRSVSWYQQTPGQGLQFLFEYFSETQRNKGNFPGRFSGRQFSNSRSEMNVSTLELGDSALYLCASSFADKAFFGQGTRLTVV.

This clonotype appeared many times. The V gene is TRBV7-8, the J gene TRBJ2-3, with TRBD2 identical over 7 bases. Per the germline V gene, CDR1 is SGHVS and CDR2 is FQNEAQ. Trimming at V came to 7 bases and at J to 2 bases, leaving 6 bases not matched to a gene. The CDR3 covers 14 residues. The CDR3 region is CASTWGGYTDTQYF. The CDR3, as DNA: TGTGCCAGCACCTGGGGGGGTTACACAGATACGCAGTATTTT.

CDR3 residues: CASSFTGAQPQHF. DNA for the CDR3: TGTGCCAGCAGCTTTACAGGGGCTCAGCCCCAGCATTTT. This chain connects TRBV7-2 to TRBJ1-5; TRBD1 matches at 7 bases. In germline, CDR1 is SGHTA, CDR2 FQGNSA. V gave up 3 bases and J gave up 6 bases; unmatched junction bases: 2. The CDR3 covers 13 residues. The full variable domain, completed using reference TRBV7-2 and TRBJ1-5, is GAGVSQSPSNKVTEKGKDVELRCDPISGHTALYWYRQSLGQGLEFLIYFQGNSAPDKSGLPSDRFSAERTGGSVSTLTIQRTQQEDSAVYLCASSFTGAQPQHFGDGTRLSIL.

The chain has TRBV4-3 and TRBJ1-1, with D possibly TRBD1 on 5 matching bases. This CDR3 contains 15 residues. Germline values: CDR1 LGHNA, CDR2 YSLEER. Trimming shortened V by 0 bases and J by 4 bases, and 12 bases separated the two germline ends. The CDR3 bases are TGCGCCAGCAGCCAAGAGGGGGGAGTGGGCACTGAAGCTTTCTTT. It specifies CASSQEGGVGTEAFF.

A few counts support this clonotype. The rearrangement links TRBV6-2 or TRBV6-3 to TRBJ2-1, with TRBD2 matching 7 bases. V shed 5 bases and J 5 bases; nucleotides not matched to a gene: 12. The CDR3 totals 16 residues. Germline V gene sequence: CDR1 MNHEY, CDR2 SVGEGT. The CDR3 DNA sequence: TGTGCCAGCAGTCGCTTTCTACGGGGGGATGACAATGAGCAGTTCTTC. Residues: CASSRFLRGDDNEQFF.

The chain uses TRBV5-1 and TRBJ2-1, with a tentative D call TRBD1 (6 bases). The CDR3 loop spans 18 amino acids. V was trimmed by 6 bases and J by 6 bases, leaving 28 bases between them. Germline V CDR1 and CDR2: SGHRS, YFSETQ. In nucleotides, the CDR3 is TGCGCCAGCAAGCCCTCCGGCAGGGGTTATCGAAATGTCAATGAGCAGTTCTTC. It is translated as CASKPSGRGYRNVNEQFF. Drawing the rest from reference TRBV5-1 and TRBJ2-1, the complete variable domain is KAGVTQTPRYLIKTRGQQVTLSCSPISGHRSVSWYQQTPGQGLQFLFEYFSETQRNKGNFPGRFSGRQFSNSRSEMNVSTLELGDSALYLCASKPSGRGYRNVNEQFFGPGTRLTVL.

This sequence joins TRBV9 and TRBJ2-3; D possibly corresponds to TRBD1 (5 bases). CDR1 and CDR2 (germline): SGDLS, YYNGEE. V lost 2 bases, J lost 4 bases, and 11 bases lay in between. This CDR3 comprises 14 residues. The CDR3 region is CASSVSSRADTQYF. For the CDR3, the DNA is TGTGCCAGCAGCGTCTCGAGCAGGGCAGATACGCAGTATTTT.

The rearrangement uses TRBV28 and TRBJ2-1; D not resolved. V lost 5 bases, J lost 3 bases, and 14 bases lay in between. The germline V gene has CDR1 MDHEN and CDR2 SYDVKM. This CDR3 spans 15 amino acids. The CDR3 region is CASSKTGDSYNEQFF. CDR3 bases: TGTGCCAGCAGTAAGACTGGGGATAGCTACAATGAGCAGTTCTTC.

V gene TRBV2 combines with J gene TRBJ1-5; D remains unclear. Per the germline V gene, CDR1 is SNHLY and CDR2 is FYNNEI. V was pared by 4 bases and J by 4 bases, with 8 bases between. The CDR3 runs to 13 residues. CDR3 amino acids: CASSGLQNQPQHF. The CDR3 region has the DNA TGTGCCAGCAGTGGTCTGCAAAATCAGCCCCAGCATTTT.